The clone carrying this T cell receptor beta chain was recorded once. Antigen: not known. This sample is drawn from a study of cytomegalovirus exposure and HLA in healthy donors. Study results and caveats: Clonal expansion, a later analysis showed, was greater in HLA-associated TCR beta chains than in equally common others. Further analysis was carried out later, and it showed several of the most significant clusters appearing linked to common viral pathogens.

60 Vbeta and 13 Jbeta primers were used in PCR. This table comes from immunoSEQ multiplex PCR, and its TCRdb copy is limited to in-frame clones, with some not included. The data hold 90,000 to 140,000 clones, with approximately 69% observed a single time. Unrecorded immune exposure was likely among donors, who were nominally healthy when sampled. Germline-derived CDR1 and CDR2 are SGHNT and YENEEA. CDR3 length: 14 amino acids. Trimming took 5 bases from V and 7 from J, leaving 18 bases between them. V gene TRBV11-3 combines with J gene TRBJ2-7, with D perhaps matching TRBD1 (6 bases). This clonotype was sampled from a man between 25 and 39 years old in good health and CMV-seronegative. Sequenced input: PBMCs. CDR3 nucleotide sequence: TGTGCCAGCAGCACCAGGGGACCGGCGAGGGAGCAGTACTTC. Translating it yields CASSTRGPAREQYF.